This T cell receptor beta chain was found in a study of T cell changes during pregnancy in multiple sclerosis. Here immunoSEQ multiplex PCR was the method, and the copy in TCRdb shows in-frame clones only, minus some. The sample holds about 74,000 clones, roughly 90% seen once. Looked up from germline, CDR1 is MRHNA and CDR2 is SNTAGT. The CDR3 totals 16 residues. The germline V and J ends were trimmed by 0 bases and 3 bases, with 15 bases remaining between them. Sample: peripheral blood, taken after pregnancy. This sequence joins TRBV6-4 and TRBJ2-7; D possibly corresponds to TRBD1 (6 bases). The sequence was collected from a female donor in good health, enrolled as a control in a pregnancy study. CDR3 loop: CASSDSEPQGYYEQYF. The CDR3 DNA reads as TGTGCCAGCAGTGACTCTGAGCCCCAGGGGTACTACGAGCAGTACTTC.